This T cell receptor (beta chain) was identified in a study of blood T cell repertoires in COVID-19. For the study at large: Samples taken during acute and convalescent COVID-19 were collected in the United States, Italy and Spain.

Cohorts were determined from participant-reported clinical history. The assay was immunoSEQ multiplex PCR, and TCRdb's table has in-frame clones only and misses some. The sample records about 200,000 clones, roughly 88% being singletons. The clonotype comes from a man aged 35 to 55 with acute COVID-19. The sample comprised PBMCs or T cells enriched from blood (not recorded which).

The CDR3 protein is CASSSPGEVSEAFF. DNA for the CDR3: TGTGCCAGCAGTTCTCCAGGGGAAGTCTCTGAAGCTTTCTTT. The V call is TRBV6-2 or TRBV6-3, the J call TRBJ1-1; the D gene is possibly TRBD1 (6 bases). V dropped 4 bases and J dropped 6 bases, with 15 bases sitting between them. Germline V gene data show CDR1 as MNHEY and CDR2 as SVGEGT. This CDR3 contains 14 residues.